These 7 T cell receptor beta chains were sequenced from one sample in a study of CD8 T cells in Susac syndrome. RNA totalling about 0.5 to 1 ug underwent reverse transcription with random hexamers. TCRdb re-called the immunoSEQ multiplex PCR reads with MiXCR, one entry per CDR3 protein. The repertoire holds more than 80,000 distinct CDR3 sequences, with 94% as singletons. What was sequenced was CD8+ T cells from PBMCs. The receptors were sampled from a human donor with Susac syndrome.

The CDR3: CASSQDRERETQYF. The DNA for the CDR3 is TGTGCCAGCAGCCAGGACAGGGAGAGAGAGACCCAGTACTTC. This chain connects TRBV7-9 to TRBJ2-5; 8 nucleotides line up with TRBD1. The CDR3 extends over 14 amino acids. The J segment lost 4 bases and the V segment lost 5 bases, leaving 6 bases of the junction unmatched. The germline V gene has CDR1 SEHNR and CDR2 FQNEAQ (reference sequence).

CDR3 DNA: TGTGCCAGCAGCGTAGGAGCTAGCAATCAGCCCCAGCATTTT. This codes for CASSVGASNQPQHF. J is TRBJ1-5 and V is TRBV9; the D is unclear. The germline gives CDR1 SGDLS, CDR2 YYNGEE. V dropped 0 bases and J dropped 0 bases, with 4 bases sitting between them. CDR3 length: 14 amino acids.

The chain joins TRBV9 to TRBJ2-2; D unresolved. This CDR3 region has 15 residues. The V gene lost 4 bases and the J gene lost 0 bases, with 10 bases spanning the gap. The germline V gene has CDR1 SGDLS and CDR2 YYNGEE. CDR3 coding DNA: TGTGCCAGCAGCCGGACGGGCGCGAACACCGGGGAGCTGTTTTTT. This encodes CASSRTGANTGELFF.

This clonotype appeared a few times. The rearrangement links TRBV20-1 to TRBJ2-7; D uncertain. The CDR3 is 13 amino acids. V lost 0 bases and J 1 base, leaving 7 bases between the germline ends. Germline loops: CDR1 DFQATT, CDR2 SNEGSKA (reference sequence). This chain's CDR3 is CSARDLSSYEQYF. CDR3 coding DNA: TGCAGTGCTAGAGATCTCTCGTCCTACGAGCAGTACTTC.

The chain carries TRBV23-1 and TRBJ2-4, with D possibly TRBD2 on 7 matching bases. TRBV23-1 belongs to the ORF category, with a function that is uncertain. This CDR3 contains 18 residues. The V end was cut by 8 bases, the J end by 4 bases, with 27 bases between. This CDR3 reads CASPQEEMAGALKNIQYF. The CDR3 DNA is TGCGCCAGCCCCCAAGAAGAAATGGCGGGGGCCTTGAAAAACATTCAGTACTTC.

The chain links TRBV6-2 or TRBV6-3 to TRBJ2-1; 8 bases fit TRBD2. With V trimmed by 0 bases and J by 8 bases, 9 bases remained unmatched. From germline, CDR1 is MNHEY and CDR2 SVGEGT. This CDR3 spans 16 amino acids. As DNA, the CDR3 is TGTGCCAGCAGTTACTCTAGCGGGGACCCCGGGGATGAGCAGTTCTTC. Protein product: CASSYSSGDPGDEQFF.

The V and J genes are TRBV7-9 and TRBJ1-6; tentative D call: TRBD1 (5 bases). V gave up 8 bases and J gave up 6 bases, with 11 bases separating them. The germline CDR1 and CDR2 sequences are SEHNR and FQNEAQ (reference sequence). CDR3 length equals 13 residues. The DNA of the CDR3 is TGTGCCAGCGGGGGGGTACCTAATTCACCCCTCCACTTT. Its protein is CASGGVPNSPLHF.